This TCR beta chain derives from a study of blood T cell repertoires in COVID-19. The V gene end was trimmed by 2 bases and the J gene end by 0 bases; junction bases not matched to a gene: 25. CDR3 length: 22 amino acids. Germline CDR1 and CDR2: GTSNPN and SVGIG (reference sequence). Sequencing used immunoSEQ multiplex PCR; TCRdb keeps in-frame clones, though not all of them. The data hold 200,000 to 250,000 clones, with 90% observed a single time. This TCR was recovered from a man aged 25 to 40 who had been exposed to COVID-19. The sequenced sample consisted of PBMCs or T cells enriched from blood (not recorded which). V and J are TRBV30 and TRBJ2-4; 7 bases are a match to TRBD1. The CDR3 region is CAWSRPLLPRQGHLVAKNIQYF. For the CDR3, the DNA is TGTGCCTGGAGTAGACCCCTCCTCCCGCGACAGGGCCACCTCGTAGCCAAAAACATTCAGTACTTC.